The sequence of this T cell receptor (beta chain) was determined in a study of blood T cell repertoires in COVID-19. Some clones are missing from TCRdb's copy, which holds only in-frame ones; the method was immunoSEQ multiplex PCR. Here the sample spans around 190,000 clones, about 75% being singletons. This TCR was sampled from a woman in her forties or fifties with active or convalescent COVID-19. The source material was peripheral blood.

For the CDR3, the DNA is TGTGCCAGCAGTCTAGGGCTAGCGGGGGGGAGGTCCCAACATAGGGAGCAGTTCTTC. Translation gives CASSLGLAGGRSQHREQFF. The rearrangement joins TRBV27 to TRBJ2-1; 12 nucleotides agree with TRBD2. CDR3 length: 19 residues. The germline V gene has CDR1 MNHEY and CDR2 SMNVEV (reference sequence). V lost 5 bases and J lost 10; bases outside the gene matches: 21.